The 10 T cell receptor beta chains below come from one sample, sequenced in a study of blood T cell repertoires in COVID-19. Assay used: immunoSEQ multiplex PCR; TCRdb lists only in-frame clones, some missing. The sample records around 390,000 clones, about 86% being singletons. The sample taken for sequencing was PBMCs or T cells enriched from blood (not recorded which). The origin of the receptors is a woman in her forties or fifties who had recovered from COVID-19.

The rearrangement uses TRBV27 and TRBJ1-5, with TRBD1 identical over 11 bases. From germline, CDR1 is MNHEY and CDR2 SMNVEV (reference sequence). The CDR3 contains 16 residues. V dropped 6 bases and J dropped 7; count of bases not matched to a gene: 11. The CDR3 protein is CASRTLGTGGQQPQHF. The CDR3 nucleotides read TGTGCCAGCAGGACCTTAGGGACAGGGGGTCAGCAGCCCCAGCATTTT.

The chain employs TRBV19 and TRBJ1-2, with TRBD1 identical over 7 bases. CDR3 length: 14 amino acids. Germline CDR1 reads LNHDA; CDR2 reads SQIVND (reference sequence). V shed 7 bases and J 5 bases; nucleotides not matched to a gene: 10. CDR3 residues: CASTTQGSNYGYTF. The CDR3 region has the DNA TGTGCCAGTACCACACAGGGGTCCAATTATGGCTACACCTTC.

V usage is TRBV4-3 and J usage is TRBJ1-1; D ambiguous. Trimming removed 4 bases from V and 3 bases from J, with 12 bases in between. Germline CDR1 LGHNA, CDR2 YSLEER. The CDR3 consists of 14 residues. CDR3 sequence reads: CASSRGLRDTEAFF. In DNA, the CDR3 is TGCGCCAGCAGCCGAGGGCTCCGGGACACTGAAGCTTTCTTT.

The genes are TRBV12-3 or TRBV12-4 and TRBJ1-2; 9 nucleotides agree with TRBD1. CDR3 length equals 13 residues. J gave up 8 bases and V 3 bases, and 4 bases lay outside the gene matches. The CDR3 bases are TGTGCCAGCAGTTTTGGACAGGGGAGAGGCTACACCTTC. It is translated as CASSFGQGRGYTF.

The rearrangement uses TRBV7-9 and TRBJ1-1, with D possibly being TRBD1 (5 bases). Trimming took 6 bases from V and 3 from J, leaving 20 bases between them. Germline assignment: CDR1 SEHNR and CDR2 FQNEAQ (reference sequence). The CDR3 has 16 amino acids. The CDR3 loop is CASSEKRGSWDTEAFF. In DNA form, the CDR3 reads TGTGCCAGCAGTGAAAAGCGGGGGAGTTGGGACACTGAAGCTTTCTTT.

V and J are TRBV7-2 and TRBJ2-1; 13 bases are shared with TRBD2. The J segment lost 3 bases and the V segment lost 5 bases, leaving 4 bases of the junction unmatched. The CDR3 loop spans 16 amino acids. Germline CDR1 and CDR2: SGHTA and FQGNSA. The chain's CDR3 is CASSRRTSGGYNEQFF. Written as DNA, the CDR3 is TGTGCCAGCAGCCGGAGGACTAGCGGGGGCTACAATGAGCAGTTCTTC.

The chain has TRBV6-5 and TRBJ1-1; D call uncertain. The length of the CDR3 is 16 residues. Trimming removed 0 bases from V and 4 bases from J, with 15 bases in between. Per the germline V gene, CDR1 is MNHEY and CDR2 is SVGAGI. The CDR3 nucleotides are TGTGCCAGCAGTTACTCGGGTCGGGGAGACGGCACTGAAGCTTTCTTT. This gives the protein CASSYSGRGDGTEAFF.

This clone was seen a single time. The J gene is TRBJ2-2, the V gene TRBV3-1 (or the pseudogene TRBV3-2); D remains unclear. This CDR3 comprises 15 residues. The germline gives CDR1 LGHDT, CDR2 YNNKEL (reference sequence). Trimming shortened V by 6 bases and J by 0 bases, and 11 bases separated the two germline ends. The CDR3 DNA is TGTGCCAGCAGACTCTCTAAATCGAACACCGGGGAGCTGTTTTTT. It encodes CASRLSKSNTGELFF.

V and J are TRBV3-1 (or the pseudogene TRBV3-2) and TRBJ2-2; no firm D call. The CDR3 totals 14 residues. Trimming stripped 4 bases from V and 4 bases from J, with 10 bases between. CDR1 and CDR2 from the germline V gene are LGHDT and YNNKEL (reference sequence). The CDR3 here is CASSPGVGTGELFF. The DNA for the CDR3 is TGTGCCAGCAGCCCCGGAGTTGGCACCGGGGAGCTGTTTTTT.

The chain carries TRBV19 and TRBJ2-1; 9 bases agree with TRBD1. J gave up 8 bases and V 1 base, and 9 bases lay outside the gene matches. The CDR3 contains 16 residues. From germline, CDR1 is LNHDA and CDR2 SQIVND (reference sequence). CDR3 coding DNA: TGTGCCAGTAGTATAGTGGGGCAACAGGGGGCCTATGAGCAGTTCTTC. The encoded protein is CASSIVGQQGAYEQFF.